This T cell receptor (beta chain) was sequenced in a study of cytomegalovirus exposure and HLA in healthy donors. Whole-study results and caveats: Within the 120 or so validation repertoires, first-cohort TCR clusters tended to co-occur, according to a later analysis. The study listed about 150 cytomegalovirus-associated TCR beta chains.

Sequencing was performed with immunoSEQ multiplex PCR; in TCRdb, only in-frame clones are kept and a portion is missing. The sample includes around 150,000 clones, over 80% of them seen just once. Comments on this clone: Its specificity is not known.

Germline trimming cut 4 bases from V and 2 bases from J; bases unmatched to any gene: 7. The CDR3 contains 15 residues. Germline CDR1 SGHNT, CDR2 YYREEE (reference sequence). The donors formed part of the 120-subject validation cohort, distinct from the approximately 670-subject first cohort. Material for sequencing was PBMCs. This TCR came from a young man in good health and CMV-seropositive. The rearrangement links TRBV5-4 to TRBJ2-7, with 9 bases lining up with TRBD1. The CDR3 loop reads CASSTDRGNPYEQYF. In nucleotides, the CDR3 is TGTGCCAGCAGCACTGACAGGGGGAACCCCTACGAGCAGTACTTC.